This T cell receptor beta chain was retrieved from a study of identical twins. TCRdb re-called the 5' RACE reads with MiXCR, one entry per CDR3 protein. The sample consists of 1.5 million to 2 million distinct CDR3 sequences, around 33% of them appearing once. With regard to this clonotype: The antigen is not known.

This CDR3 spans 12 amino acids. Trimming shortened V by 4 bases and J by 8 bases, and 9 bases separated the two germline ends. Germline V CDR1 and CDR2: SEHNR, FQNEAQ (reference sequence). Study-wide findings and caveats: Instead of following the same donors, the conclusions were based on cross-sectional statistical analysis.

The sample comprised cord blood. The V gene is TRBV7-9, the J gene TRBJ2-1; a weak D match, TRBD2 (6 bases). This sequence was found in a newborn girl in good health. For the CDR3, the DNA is TGTGCCAGCAGCTCCGGGGGTCATGAGCAGTTCTTC. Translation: CASSSGGHEQFF.